A single sample gave rise to the 28 T cell receptor beta chains below, sequenced in a study of T cell responses to AZD1222 COVID-19 vaccine. Sequencing was performed with immunoSEQ multiplex PCR; in TCRdb, only in-frame clones are kept and a portion is missing. The data show around 80,000 clones, approximately 90% seen once. The specimen was peripheral blood, collected on day 0 of AZD1222 vaccination. These receptors came from an adult in good health.

V usage is TRBV4-1 and J usage is TRBJ1-1; the D is unclear. The CDR3 totals 13 residues. The germline V and J ends were trimmed by 0 bases and 4 bases, with 6 bases remaining between them. CDR1 MGHRA and CDR2 YSYEKL come from the germline V gene. This CDR3 reads CASSQDKGTEAFF. The CDR3 bases are TGCGCCAGCAGCCAAGATAAAGGCACTGAAGCTTTCTTT.

The rearrangement uses TRBV9 and TRBJ2-1, with 7 bases matching TRBD2. This CDR3 has 16 residues. Germline-derived CDR1 and CDR2 are SGDLS and YYNGEE. V gave up 0 bases and J gave up 2 bases; unmatched junction bases: 5. The CDR3 coding sequence is TGTGCCAGCAGCGTAGATCCTAGCGGCCCCTACAATGAGCAGTTCTTC. Translating it yields CASSVDPSGPYNEQFF. The variable domain in full, with the rest retrieved from reference TRBV9 and TRBJ2-1, is DSGVTQTPKHLITATGQRVTLRCSPRSGDLSVYWYQQSLDQGLQFLIQYYNGEERAKGNILERFSAQQFPDLHSELNLSSLELGDSALYFCASSVDPSGPYNEQFFGPGTRLTVL.

V gene TRBV7-8 combines with J gene TRBJ1-1, with D hard to call. Trimming took 1 base from V and 1 from J, leaving 7 bases between them. Germline V gives CDR1 SGHVS, CDR2 FQNEAQ. The CDR3 loop spans 14 amino acids. In DNA form, the CDR3 reads TGTGCCAGCAGCTTAGGGGCAGAGAACACTGAAGCTTTCTTT. Its protein product is CASSLGAENTEAFF. Full variable domain (remainder filled in from reference TRBV7-8 and TRBJ1-1): GAGVSQSPRYKVAKRGQDVALRCDPISGHVSLFWYQQALGQGPEFLTYFQNEAQLDKSGLPSDRFFAERPEGSVSTLKIQRTQQEDSAVYLCASSLGAENTEAFFGQGTRLTVV.

The V gene is TRBV7-2, the J gene TRBJ2-3; D is unclear. The CDR3 is 11 residues long. CDR1 and CDR2 from the germline V gene are SGHTA and FQGNSA. Deletions cut 3 bases from V and 6 bases from J, with 4 bases between. CDR3 nucleotide sequence: TGTGCCAGCAGCTTTGTGGATACGCAGTATTTT. Translating gives CASSFVDTQYF.

The genes are TRBV5-3 and TRBJ1-5; 9 nucleotides agree with TRBD1. TRBV5-3 is an ORF for which the function is uncertain. The J segment lost 5 bases and the V segment lost 4 bases, leaving 10 bases of the junction unmatched. The CDR3 loop spans 16 amino acids. Here the CDR3 reads CARSLGQGPKDQPQHF. In nucleotides, the CDR3 is TGTGCCAGAAGCCTGGGACAGGGCCCAAAAGATCAGCCCCAGCATTTT.

The V gene is TRBV19, the J gene TRBJ1-3; tentatively, D is TRBD1 (5 bases). Germline-derived CDR1 and CDR2 are LNHDA and SQIVND (reference sequence). The CDR3 runs 14 residues. The V and J ends lost 7 bases and 2 bases respectively, with 12 bases between them. The CDR3 reads CASTYGGAGNTIYF. The CDR3 coding sequence is TGTGCCAGTACCTACGGAGGGGCTGGAAACACCATATATTTT.

V usage is TRBV27 and J usage is TRBJ1-5; D may be TRBD1 (5 bases). The germline gives CDR1 MNHEY, CDR2 SMNVEV (reference sequence). This CDR3 comprises 14 residues. Trimming took 5 bases from V and 0 from J, leaving 8 bases between them. The CDR3 DNA reads TGTGCCAGCAGTACAGGTGGTAGCAATCAGCCCCAGCATTTT. As protein: CASSTGGSNQPQHF.

The CDR3 is CASSPLDRSGNTIYF. The CDR3 nucleotides are TGTGCCAGCAGTCCCCTCGATCGCTCTGGAAACACCATATATTTT. The chain carries TRBV28 and TRBJ1-3; D unresolved. In germline, CDR1 is MDHEN, CDR2 SYDVKM. Trimming shortened V by 5 bases and J by 0 bases, and 11 bases separated the two germline ends. The CDR3 extends over 15 amino acids.

The V gene is TRBV25-1, the J gene TRBJ1-2, with unresolved D. Germline values: CDR1 MGHDK, CDR2 SYGVNS. The CDR3 contains 15 residues. Trimming left V 1 base short and J 2 bases short, with 11 bases between. The CDR3 DNA follows: TGTGCCAGCAGTGAATGGTGGAGGGAAAACTATGGCTACACCTTC. Amino acids: CASSEWWRENYGYTF.

This rearrangement joins TRBV9 to TRBJ2-1, with D possibly matching TRBD1 (6 bases). Germline CDR1 reads SGDLS; CDR2 reads YYNGEE. Trimming cost V 0 bases and J 9 bases, with 19 bases left between them. The CDR3 has 16 amino acids. This chain's CDR3 is CASSVGDRWLVGEQFF. CDR3 sequence (DNA): TGTGCCAGCAGCGTAGGAGACAGGTGGTTGGTCGGTGAGCAGTTCTTC.

The chain uses TRBV28 and TRBJ2-3; D perhaps matches TRBD2 (6 bases). The CDR3 covers 12 residues. V dropped 7 bases and J dropped 5 bases, with 10 bases sitting between them. Germline values: CDR1 MDHEN, CDR2 SYDVKM. The CDR3 sequence: CASTPGGDTQYF. The DNA of the CDR3 is TGTGCCAGCACCCCCGGGGGAGATACGCAGTATTTT.

CDR3 in amino acids: CASSKEARECTDTQYF. The CDR3 DNA sequence: TGTGCCAGCAGCAAAGAGGCCAGGGAATGCACAGATACGCAGTATTTT. V and J are TRBV21-1 and TRBJ2-3; the table gives TRBD1 as D, unverified against the DNA. TRBV21-1 is a pseudogene segment. CDR3 length: 16 residues.

This chain connects TRBV11-2 to TRBJ2-7; the match to TRBD1 covers 8 bases. Germline CDR1 SGHAT, CDR2 FQNNGV. CDR3 length: 15 amino acids. V was pared by 0 bases and J by 2 bases, with 3 bases of the junction left unmatched. CDR3: CASSLEPGGAYEQYF. CDR3 nucleotides: TGTGCCAGCAGCTTAGAGCCAGGGGGCGCCTACGAGCAGTACTTC.

This clone has a handful of counts. The rearrangement links TRBV6-1 to TRBJ1-3; the D gene is possibly TRBD1 (6 bases). Looked up from germline, CDR1 is MNHNS and CDR2 is SASEGT. Trimming cost V 3 bases and J 2 bases, with 14 bases left between them. CDR3 length: 16 amino acids. The CDR3 region is CASSDTRQAAGNTIYF. For the CDR3, the DNA is TGTGCCAGCAGTGACACCAGACAGGCGGCTGGAAACACCATATATTTT.

The chain couples TRBV24-1 to TRBJ2-3, with D perhaps matching TRBD2 (6 bases). CDR1 is KGHDR, CDR2 SFDVKD, per germline. V lost 3 bases, J lost 3 bases, and 12 bases lay in between. The CDR3 spans 15 residues. This CDR3 reads CATSDAGLSTDTQYF. The CDR3 DNA is TGTGCCACCAGTGATGCGGGACTTTCTACAGATACGCAGTATTTT.

This clone rates as medium-sized (0.01 to 0.1%). This chain links TRBV3-1 (or the pseudogene TRBV3-2) with TRBJ1-6; a possible D gene is TRBD1 (5 bases). Per germline, CDR1 LGHDT and CDR2 YNNKEL (reference sequence). Trimming removed 3 bases from V and 7 bases from J, with 13 bases in between. The CDR3 has 15 residues. Written as DNA, the CDR3 is TGTGCCAGCAGCCAGTCGACAGCTGACAATTCACCCCTCCACTTT. It encodes CASSQSTADNSPLHF.

CDR3 nucleotides: TGTGCCAGCTCACCACCGTTGACGGGTGGCTACACCTTC. Its protein product is CASSPPLTGGYTF. The chain links TRBV18 to TRBJ1-2, with D hard to call. Germline V gene lookup returns CDR1 KGHSH and CDR2 LQKENI. Deletions cut 0 bases from V and 7 bases from J, with 9 bases between. CDR3 size: 13 residues. The variable domain in full, completed from reference TRBV18 and TRBJ1-2, reads NAGVMQNPRHLVRRRGQEARLRCSPMKGHSHVYWYRQLPEEGLKFMVYLQKENIIDESGMPKERFSAEFPKEGPSILRIQQVVRGDSAAYFCASSPPLTGGYTFGSGTRLTVV.

The gene calls are TRBV21-1 and TRBJ1-3. TRBV21-1 is a pseudogene locus. The CDR3 extends over 15 amino acids. CDR3 sequence reads: CASSPREGSGNTIYF. CDR3 DNA: TGTGCCAGCAGCCCCCGAGAGGGCTCTGGAAACACCATATATTTT.

The chain is built from TRBV3-1 (or the pseudogene TRBV3-2) and TRBJ1-1; 9 bases align to TRBD1. The CDR3 extends over 13 amino acids. V lost 1 base, J lost 11 bases, and 5 bases stayed unmatched. Germline loops: CDR1 LGHDT, CDR2 YNNKEL (reference sequence). CDR3 nucleotide sequence: TGTGCCAGCAGCCAAGCCGGGACAGGGAGGGCTTTCTTT. The encoded protein is CASSQAGTGRAFF.

The chain joins TRBV5-4 to TRBJ1-6; D ambiguous. Germline CDR1 reads SGHNT; CDR2 reads YYREEE (reference sequence). Trimming pared 0 bases from V and 9 bases from J, leaving 13 bases between. This CDR3 contains 15 residues. CDR3 coding DNA: TGTGCCAGCAGCTTGGAGCCGGGTTACGGTTCACCCCTCCACTTT. It yields the protein CASSLEPGYGSPLHF.

The chain uses TRBV7-2 and TRBJ2-7, with TRBD2 as a possible D gene (6 bases). Germline assignment: CDR1 SGHTA and CDR2 FQGNSA. This CDR3 contains 13 residues. The CDR3 is CAARREKQYEQYF. CDR3 nucleotide sequence: TGTGCTGCCAGGAGGGAAAAGCAGTACGAGCAGTACTTC. Together with reference TRBV7-2 and TRBJ2-7, the CDR3 gives the full variable domain: GAGVSQSPSNKVTEKGKDVELRCDPISGHTALYWYRQSLGQGLEFLIYFQGNSAPDKSGLPSDRFSAERTGGSVSTLTIQRTQQEDSAVYLCAARREKQYEQYFGPGTRLTVT.

The V call is TRBV19, the J call TRBJ2-7; TRBD1 agrees at 10 bases. V gave up 4 bases and J gave up 7 bases; unmatched junction bases: 13. Germline V gives CDR1 LNHDA, CDR2 SQIVND (reference sequence). The CDR3 sequence is 16 residues long. The CDR3 nucleotides are TGTGCCAGTAGTAGGGGACAGGGGATGGCTGTGTGGGAGCAGTACTTC. The encoded protein is CASSRGQGMAVWEQYF.

V is TRBV3-1 (or the pseudogene TRBV3-2) and J is TRBJ2-7; D possibly corresponds to TRBD2 (5 bases). This CDR3 comprises 13 residues. The germline CDR1 and CDR2 sequences are LGHDT and YNNKEL (reference sequence). The V end lost 4 bases, the J end lost 3 bases, and 10 bases lay between the germline ends. The CDR3 nucleotides are TGTGCCAGCAGCCTATTTGCGGGCTACGAGCAGTACTTC. This gives the protein CASSLFAGYEQYF.

The sample holds one count of this clone. The chain employs TRBV7-2 and TRBJ2-3, with a possible D match to TRBD2 (8 bases). CDR3 length: 17 residues. Germline V gene data show CDR1 as SGHTA and CDR2 as FQGNSA. V was clipped by 0 bases and J by 2 bases, with 15 bases between them. The CDR3 sequence is CASSLAGGGGLTDTQYF. DNA of the CDR3: TGTGCCAGCAGCTTAGCAGGGGGCGGGGGGCTCACAGATACGCAGTATTTT.

This chain uses TRBV4-2 with TRBJ1-2; no firm D call. The V and J ends lost 1 base and 11 bases respectively, with 20 bases between them. This CDR3 is built from 15 residues. Germline CDR1 and CDR2: LGHNA and YNFKEQ. The CDR3 reads CASSQGSTQLPGYTF. The CDR3 nucleotides are TGTGCCAGCAGCCAAGGGAGTACTCAACTACCTGGGTACACCTTC.

The V gene is TRBV19, the J gene TRBJ2-2; D ambiguous. The CDR3 length is 14 residues. Deletions cut 4 bases from V and 3 bases from J, with 9 bases between. Germline CDR1 LNHDA, CDR2 SQIVND (reference sequence). CDR3 amino acids: CASSTESYTGELFF. The CDR3 DNA reads TGTGCCAGTAGTACGGAATCATACACCGGGGAGCTGTTTTTT.

V is TRBV7-8 and J is TRBJ1-6; D gene ambiguous. The CDR3 totals 13 residues. The V and J ends lost 5 bases and 9 bases respectively, with 11 bases between them. From germline, CDR1 is SGHVS and CDR2 FQNEAQ. CDR3 loop: CASSKPPSSPLHF. For the CDR3, the DNA is TGTGCCAGCAGCAAGCCCCCGTCTTCACCCCTCCACTTT.

This chain joins TRBV3-1 (or the pseudogene TRBV3-2) and TRBJ2-3; 11 positions match TRBD2. CDR3 length equals 15 residues. The junction had 3 bases not matched to a gene; V was cut back by 4 bases and J by 3 bases. CDR1 is LGHDT and CDR2 is YNNKEL in the germline V gene (reference sequence). This CDR3 reads CASSRSGGGTDTQYF. CDR3 in DNA: TGTGCCAGCAGCCGTAGCGGGGGGGGGACAGATACGCAGTATTTT.